This T cell receptor beta chain was observed in a study of shared clonotypes between healthy human individuals. Assay: immunoSEQ multiplex PCR; the TCRdb copy retains only in-frame clones and omits some. The sample contains roughly 1,600,000 clones, approximately 98.5% of which appear only once. In germline, CDR1 is MNHNY, CDR2 SVGAGI (reference sequence). The V gene lost 7 bases and the J gene lost 12 bases, with 16 bases spanning the gap. The CDR3 sequence is 11 residues long. The donor cohort consisted entirely of Caucasian adults residing in Nashville, Tennessee. This clonotype was sampled from a man younger than 45 in good health. The V gene is TRBV6-6, the J gene TRBJ2-7; the D call may be TRBD1 or TRBD2 (5 bases each). Sequenced input: naive CD4+ T cells sorted from blood. Subset meaning: CD45RA+ positively selected. The CDR3 protein is CASMMVGVWYF. CDR3 sequence (DNA): TGTGCCAGCATGATGGTGGGGGTGTGGTACTTC.